This T cell receptor beta chain was sequenced for a study of blood T cells in healthy people across ages. Remarks on this clonotype: Its specificity is unknown.

This CDR3 spans 14 amino acids. Germline-derived CDR1 and CDR2 are ENHRY and SYGVKD. Trimming cost V 4 bases and J 7 bases, with 11 bases left between them. Study-wide points: Researchers deemed the diversity estimates from one million T cells underestimates.

Through a sample-barcoded 5' primer and a J-beta primer mix, a second PCR was run for roughly 6 to 12 cycles. Via MiXCR, TCRdb re-called the 5' RACE reads, giving one row per CDR3 protein. The sample has 450,000 to 700,000 distinct CDR3 sequences, 25% to 30% seen once. Isolating PBMCs gave at least 6.5 million of these cells per sample. Source material: blood. The rearrangement links TRBV10-3 to TRBJ1-6, with a tentative D call TRBD1 (5 bases). The sequence came from a woman in her seventies in good health. CDR3 residues: CAISGQGKNSPLHF. CDR3 DNA sequence: TGTGCCATCAGTGGGCAGGGAAAGAATTCACCCCTCCACTTT.